Listed below are T cell receptor beta chains from one sample, sequenced in a study of memory CD4+ T cells and cytomegalovirus serostatus. Produced via immunoSEQ multiplex PCR; TCRdb's table is partial and in-frame only. This sample has 56,000 or so clones, with less than 85% found just once. The sequencing sample was made of memory CD4+ T cells from blood. All receptors derive from an adult in good health and CMV-seronegative. Some clones in this sample may be carry-over from other donors' samples. CDR3s include the opening cysteine and the closing phenylalanine or tryptophan. The order of the fields is clone size, J gene, D gene, V gene, CDR3 protein, CDR3 DNA. D genes are given only for firm matches. Clone sizes are given selectively: once, few, many, or a class where the clone is expanded.

clone size: few
J gene: TRBJ1-4
D gene: .
V gene: TRBV5-5
CDR3 protein: CASSLDRSNEKLFF
CDR3 DNA: TGTGCCAGCAGCTTGGACAGGTCGAATGAAAAACTGTTTTTT

clone size: .
J gene: TRBJ2-7
D gene: .
V gene: TRBV5-1
CDR3 protein: CASSSTGTRSYEQYF
CDR3 DNA: TGCGCCAGCAGCTCAACCGGGACTCGCTCCTACGAGCAGTACTTC

clone size: .
J gene: TRBJ2-5
D gene: .
V gene: TRBV5-8
CDR3 protein: CASSWLGLGVQETQYF
CDR3 DNA: TGTGCCAGCAGCTGGCTGGGGCTAGGGGTCCAAGAGACCCAGTACTTC

clone size: few
J gene: TRBJ2-7
D gene: .
V gene: TRBV19
CDR3 protein: CASSGPGWYEQYF
CDR3 DNA: TGTGCCAGTAGTGGGCCAGGGTGGTACGAGCAGTACTTC

clone size: few
J gene: TRBJ2-7
D gene: TRBD2
V gene: TRBV5-5
CDR3 protein: CASSFTSSGARGDEQYF
CDR3 DNA: TGTGCCAGCAGCTTCACCAGTAGCGGGGCGCGTGGGGACGAGCAGTACTTC

clone size: .
J gene: TRBJ2-3
D gene: .
V gene: TRBV7-2
CDR3 protein: CASSPKRTDTQYF
CDR3 DNA: TGTGCCAGCAGCCCGAAGCGGACAGATACGCAGTATTTT

clone size: .
J gene: TRBJ2-7
D gene: TRBD2
V gene: TRBV5-4
CDR3 protein: CASSLGLAGSGYEQYF
CDR3 DNA: TGTGCCAGCAGCCTAGGACTAGCGGGGTCAGGGTACGAGCAGTACTTC

clone size: .
J gene: TRBJ2-1
D gene: TRBD2
V gene: TRBV5-1
CDR3 protein: CASSLVAGGYNEQFF
CDR3 DNA: TGCGCCAGCAGCTTGGTAGCGGGGGGTTACAATGAGCAGTTCTTC

clone size: .
J gene: TRBJ2-3
D gene: .
V gene: TRBV5-1
CDR3 protein: CASSFTFTDTQYF
CDR3 DNA: TGCGCCAGCAGCTTTACTTTCACAGATACGCAGTATTTT

clone size: .
J gene: TRBJ2-7
D gene: .
V gene: TRBV6-4
CDR3 protein: CASSKGGPETPSYEQYF
CDR3 DNA: TGTGCCAGCTCGAAGGGGGGTCCGGAAACTCCCTCCTACGAGCAGTACTTC

clone size: .
J gene: TRBJ1-1
D gene: .
V gene: TRBV6-5
CDR3 protein: CASVKDPLFTEAFF
CDR3 DNA: TGTGCCAGCGTAAAGGATCCGCTTTTTACTGAAGCTTTCTTT

clone size: .
J gene: TRBJ1-4
D gene: .
V gene: TRBV28
CDR3 protein: CASSLLREKLFF
CDR3 DNA: TGTGCCAGCAGTTTATTGAGGGAAAAACTGTTTTTT

clone size: .
J gene: TRBJ2-2
D gene: .
V gene: TRBV5-4
CDR3 protein: CASSLLRDHTGELFF
CDR3 DNA: TGTGCCAGCAGCTTGCTGCGGGATCACACCGGGGAGCTGTTTTTT

clone size: .
J gene: TRBJ2-6
D gene: .
V gene: TRBV7-2
CDR3 protein: CASSSPYSGANVLTF
CDR3 DNA: TGTGCCAGCAGCTCCCCATACTCTGGGGCCAACGTCCTGACTTTC

clone size: .
J gene: TRBJ2-5
D gene: TRBD1
V gene: TRBV5-1
CDR3 protein: CASSSRPQGQGREETQYF
CDR3 DNA: TGCGCCAGCAGCTCGCGACCCCAGGGACAGGGTCGGGAAGAGACCCAGTACTTC

clone size: .
J gene: TRBJ2-1
D gene: .
V gene: TRBV11-3
CDR3 protein: CASSFTSTSEQFF
CDR3 DNA: TGTGCCAGCAGCTTTACTAGCACTTCTGAGCAGTTCTTC